This TCR beta chain was sequenced during a study of lymphopenia after photon versus proton radiotherapy. Study observations and caveats: After the lymphocyte nadir, photon-treated repertoires showed oligoclonal expansion, especially of CD8+ Temra cells. Photon-treated patients lost naive T cells and TCR diversity; proton-treated stayed stable.

The CDR3 has 13 amino acids. The germline CDR1 and CDR2 sequences are SGHRS and YFSETQ. Trimming removed 4 bases from V and 8 bases from J, with 12 bases in between. TCRdb keeps only in-frame clones here, not all; method: immunoSEQ multiplex PCR. The sample has more than 45,000 clones, 80% to 95% seen once; the top ten hold around 17%. Turning to this clone: What it binds is unknown.

Source: peripheral blood, taken from a patient treated with photon-based radiotherapy. The clonotype originates from a woman aged 40 to 50 with cholangiocarcinoma. This chain uses TRBV5-1 with TRBJ1-4; D unresolved. CDR3 loop: CASSPGTPEKLFF. CDR3 nucleotide sequence: TGCGCCAGCAGCCCCGGTACCCCAGAAAAACTGTTTTTT.